This entry lists 28 T cell receptor beta chains sequenced from one sample in a study of T cell changes during pregnancy in multiple sclerosis. The repertoire was sequenced with immunoSEQ multiplex PCR; TCRdb's copy has only in-frame clones and lacks some. The profile shows some 93,000 clones, 90% to 95% of them singletons. Material: peripheral blood, obtained after pregnancy. These receptors all come from a female donor in good health, enrolled as a control in a pregnancy study.

V is TRBV5-1 and J is TRBJ2-1, with TRBD2 identical over 7 bases. With 1 base clipped from V and 2 bases from J, the junction kept 3 bases outside the gene matches. This CDR3 is built from 15 residues. Germline V CDR1 and CDR2: SGHRS, YFSETQ. Here the CDR3 reads CASSLSGGAYNEQFF. The CDR3, as DNA: TGCGCCAGCAGCTTGAGTGGGGGGGCCTACAATGAGCAGTTCTTC.

The chain combines TRBV7-3 with TRBJ1-1, with D unclear. The CDR3 totals 13 residues. The germline V gene has CDR1 SGHTA and CDR2 FQGTGA. Trimming took off 5 bases at V and 1 base at J, with 8 bases between the two ends. The CDR3 DNA follows: TGTGCCAGCAGCCGCACTCAGAACACTGAAGCTTTCTTT. This translates into CASSRTQNTEAFF.

V is TRBV5-1 and J is TRBJ1-3; tentative D call: TRBD1 (5 bases). V was trimmed by 4 bases and J by 3 bases, leaving 14 bases between them. CDR1 and CDR2 (germline): SGHRS, YFSETQ. This CDR3 has 15 amino acids. CDR3 nucleotide sequence: TGCGCCAGCAGCGCCGGGGGAATCCTTGGAAACACCATATATTTT. Translating it yields CASSAGGILGNTIYF. Variable domain in full (rest from reference TRBV5-1 and TRBJ1-3): KAGVTQTPRYLIKTRGQQVTLSCSPISGHRSVSWYQQTPGQGLQFLFEYFSETQRNKGNFPGRFSGRQFSNSRSEMNVSTLELGDSALYLCASSAGGILGNTIYFGEGSWLTVV.

This clone was seen more than once but under ten times. The chain uses TRBV5-5 and TRBJ1-2, with D perhaps TRBD1 (6 bases). Trimming removed 0 bases from V and 0 bases from J, with 9 bases in between. Looked up from germline, CDR1 is SGHKS and CDR2 is YYEKEE (reference sequence). This CDR3 has 15 amino acids. CDR3 residues: CASSLGTATNYGYTF. In DNA form, the CDR3 reads TGTGCCAGCAGCTTGGGGACAGCGACTAACTATGGCTACACCTTC.

This clone came up once. This chain uses TRBV5-6 with TRBJ2-3; 8 nucleotides match TRBD1. This CDR3 contains 14 residues. Germline V CDR1 and CDR2: SGHDT, YYEEEE. V dropped 5 bases and J dropped 4; count of bases not matched to a gene: 6. The CDR3, as DNA: TGTGCCAGCAGGCCAGGGGGCGGGTCAGATACGCAGTATTTT. This translates into CASRPGGGSDTQYF.

V gene TRBV27 combines with J gene TRBJ2-2, with D perhaps TRBD2 (5 bases). Trimming cost V 5 bases and J 8 bases, with 18 bases left between them. Germline CDR1 reads MNHEY; CDR2 reads SMNVEV (reference sequence). This CDR3 contains 15 residues. The CDR3 region has the DNA TGTGCCAGCAGTCCAACACCAACTAGAGCGGGGGAGCTGTTTTTT. Its protein is CASSPTPTRAGELFF.

The chain recombines TRBV7-9 with TRBJ2-7; D is possibly TRBD1 (6 bases). The ends were cut back, 4 bases at V and 5 bases at J, with 18 bases in the middle. This CDR3 has 15 residues. CDR1 and CDR2 (germline): SEHNR, FQNEAQ (reference sequence). The CDR3 region has the DNA TGTGCCAGCAGCTCTAGGACAGCGGCTAACGACGAGCAGTACTTC. Protein: CASSSRTAANDEQYF.

CDR3 sequence: CATSRDGTGGSGNTIYF. The DNA of the CDR3 is TGTGCCACCAGCAGAGATGGGACAGGGGGATCTGGAAACACCATATATTTT. The chain recombines TRBV15 with TRBJ1-3; 11 bases align to TRBD1. Germline V gene sequence: CDR1 LNHNV, CDR2 YYDKDF (reference sequence). CDR3 length: 17 residues. The V segment lost 0 bases and the J segment 1 base; nucleotides outside the gene matches: 2.

The rearrangement joins TRBV7-6 to TRBJ1-2, with D possibly TRBD1 on 5 matching bases. The V gene lost 0 bases and the J gene lost 2 bases, with 7 bases spanning the gap. This CDR3 spans 14 amino acids. From germline, CDR1 is SGHVS and CDR2 FNYEAQ. CDR3 sequence (DNA): TGTGCCAGCAGCTTAGCGTCAGGGAACTATGGCTACACCTTC. Protein product: CASSLASGNYGYTF.

This clone was observed once. The V call is TRBV28, the J call TRBJ2-3, with TRBD1 matching over 10 bases. The CDR3 spans 14 residues. V lost 6 bases to trimming and J lost 6 bases; unmatched junction nucleotides: 6. Germline loops: CDR1 MDHEN, CDR2 SYDVKM. The CDR3 nucleotides read TGTGCCAGCAGGCGGACAGGGGGGGCGGATACGCAGTATTTT. It encodes CASRRTGGADTQYF.

The chain employs TRBV11-1 and TRBJ2-1; TRBD2 aligns across 9 bases. CDR1 is SGHAT and CDR2 is FQDESV in the germline V gene (reference sequence). The CDR3 extends over 15 amino acids. With 5 bases clipped from V and 7 bases from J, the junction kept 9 bases outside the gene matches. Here the CDR3 reads CASSTPSGAQNEQFF. For the CDR3, the DNA is TGTGCCAGCAGCACGCCTAGCGGGGCCCAAAATGAGCAGTTCTTC.

The chain couples TRBV7-3 to TRBJ2-5; 8 bases are a match to TRBD2. The CDR3 is 13 residues long. Losses at the gene ends were 5 bases for V and 5 bases for J; bases not matched to a gene: 4. Germline CDR1 and CDR2: SGHTA and FQGTGA. CDR3 nucleotide sequence: TGTGCCAGCAGCCCTACGGGGGGGGAGACCCAGTACTTC. It encodes CASSPTGGETQYF.

V is TRBV6-5 and J is TRBJ1-2; D is perhaps TRBD1 (6 bases). Trimming took 4 bases from V and 4 from J, leaving 16 bases between them. The CDR3 is made up of 15 amino acids. CDR1 and CDR2 from the germline V gene are MNHEY and SVGAGI. In DNA, the CDR3 is TGTGCCAGCAGTTTGGGCTCACAGGGATCCTATGGCTACACCTTC. Translation: CASSLGSQGSYGYTF.

The rearrangement uses TRBV9 and TRBJ1-1; weak D call: TRBD1 (5 bases). CDR1 is SGDLS, CDR2 YYNGEE, per germline. The length of the CDR3 is 13 residues. Trimming removed 5 bases at V and 4 bases at J, with 12 bases between. For the CDR3, the DNA is TGTGCCAGCAGTTATACAGGCGGCACTGAAGCTTTCTTT. Translating gives CASSYTGGTEAFF.

The chain uses TRBV11-1 and TRBJ1-1; D might be TRBD1 (6 bases). CDR1 is SGHAT and CDR2 is FQDESV in the germline V gene (reference sequence). V was cut by 8 bases and J by 4 bases, with 17 bases left in between. The CDR3 runs to 14 residues. The CDR3 loop is CASGDQGPGTEAFF. The CDR3 nucleotides read TGTGCCAGCGGGGATCAGGGGCCGGGCACTGAAGCTTTCTTT.

This chain uses TRBV29-1 with TRBJ2-1; D uncertain. The V end lost 4 bases, the J end lost 0 bases, and 7 bases lay between the germline ends. This CDR3 spans 13 amino acids. In germline, CDR1 is SQVTM, CDR2 ANQGSEA. CDR3: CSVGHYSYNEQFF. CDR3 bases: TGCAGCGTTGGGCATTACTCCTACAATGAGCAGTTCTTC.

This chain connects TRBV27 to TRBJ2-7; no reliable D call. The CDR3 sequence is 12 residues long. The V end lost 8 bases, the J end lost 4 bases, and 12 bases lay between the germline ends. Germline V gene sequence: CDR1 MNHEY, CDR2 SMNVEV (reference sequence). DNA for the CDR3: TGTGCCAGCTGTCCTACCGGGTACGAGCAGTACTTC. Translation: CASCPTGYEQYF.

The chain carries TRBV11-2 and TRBJ2-1; a weak D match, TRBD2 (7 bases). V was trimmed by 0 bases and J by 3 bases, leaving 9 bases between them. The CDR3 has 15 residues. The germline gives CDR1 SGHAT, CDR2 FQNNGV. In DNA form, the CDR3 reads TGTGCCAGCAGCTTAGAGGGGGGGCTCTACAATGAGCAGTTCTTC. Translating it yields CASSLEGGLYNEQFF.

The rearrangement uses TRBV7-3 and TRBJ2-1; perhaps TRBD2 as D (7 bases). This CDR3 is built from 15 residues. Germline CDR1 and CDR2: SGHTA and FQGTGA. Trimming shortened V by 6 bases and J by 2 bases, and 14 bases separated the two germline ends. The CDR3, as DNA: TGTGCCAGCAGTGGTGAGGGGGGGGCCTACAATGAGCAGTTCTTC. Translating it yields CASSGEGGAYNEQFF.

J is TRBJ2-1 and V is TRBV7-8; perhaps TRBD1 as D (6 bases). Trimming took off 4 bases at V and 1 base at J, with 11 bases between the two ends. The germline gives CDR1 SGHVS, CDR2 FQNEAQ. The CDR3 sequence is 15 residues long. The CDR3 reads CASSSPGQSYNEQFF. CDR3 nucleotide sequence: TGTGCCAGCAGCTCCCCGGGACAATCCTACAATGAGCAGTTCTTC.

This rearrangement joins TRBV2 to TRBJ2-1; possible D gene TRBD1, 5 bases. Trimming removed 6 bases at V and 7 bases at J, with 7 bases between. The CDR3 spans 11 residues. Germline CDR1 SNHLY, CDR2 FYNNEI. This CDR3 is CASRRGNEQFF. The DNA for the CDR3 is TGTGCCAGCAGAAGGGGTAATGAGCAGTTCTTC.

The CDR3 region has the DNA TGTGCCAGCAGCCGGGACACCTCTAGCACAGATACGCAGTATTTT. Encoded protein: CASSRDTSSTDTQYF. This chain joins TRBV7-2 and TRBJ2-3, with a tentative D call TRBD1 (6 bases). Looked up from germline, CDR1 is SGHTA and CDR2 is FQGNSA. V lost 5 bases and J 0 bases, leaving 12 bases between the germline ends. The CDR3 contains 15 residues.

The chain has TRBV9 and TRBJ2-3; TRBD2 matches 12 bases. The J segment lost 4 bases and the V segment lost 0 bases, leaving 3 bases of the junction unmatched. This CDR3 is 16 amino acids long. Germline loops: CDR1 SGDLS, CDR2 YYNGEE. CDR3 sequence: CASSVGLAGGADTQYF. Written as DNA, the CDR3 is TGTGCCAGCAGCGTAGGGCTAGCGGGGGGGGCAGATACGCAGTATTTT. Looking up the rest from reference TRBV9 and TRBJ2-3 gives the full variable domain: DSGVTQTPKHLITATGQRVTLRCSPRSGDLSVYWYQQSLDQGLQFLIQYYNGEERAKGNILERFSAQQFPDLHSELNLSSLELGDSALYFCASSVGLAGGADTQYFGPGTRLTVL.

V is TRBV5-1 and J is TRBJ1-1; D is ambiguous. Trimming left V 2 bases short and J 6 bases short, with 17 bases between. CDR3 length equals 15 residues. CDR1 SGHRS and CDR2 YFSETQ come from the germline V gene. Here the CDR3 reads CASSFLGSFDSEAFF. CDR3 DNA: TGCGCCAGCAGCTTTTTGGGGAGCTTCGACTCTGAAGCTTTCTTT.

The CDR3 region has the DNA TGTGCCAGCGGTAGGCGGGGCCTCATTCCCTACAATGAGCAGTTCTTC. Protein product: CASGRRGLIPYNEQFF. The chain couples TRBV7-2 to TRBJ2-1; tentatively, D is TRBD2 (6 bases). This CDR3 comprises 16 residues. V gave up 8 bases and J gave up 2 bases, with 19 bases separating them. Germline values: CDR1 SGHTA, CDR2 FQGNSA.

This clone was seen only once. The rearrangement uses TRBV27 and TRBJ1-2; D is uncertain. Germline CDR1 MNHEY, CDR2 SMNVEV (reference sequence). The CDR3 is 15 residues long. V lost 2 bases and J 8 bases, leaving 18 bases between the germline ends. DNA for the CDR3: TGTGCCAGCAGTTTAGGATTGATGTCTACGGGAGGCTACACCTTC. This gives the protein CASSLGLMSTGGYTF.

This clone occurred once. V and J are TRBV5-4 and TRBJ1-1; 7 bases match TRBD1. Trimming cost V 0 bases and J 6 bases; bases outside gene matches: 5. The V gene's germline CDR1 is SGHNT and CDR2 YYREEE (reference sequence). This CDR3 spans 14 amino acids. The CDR3 region has the DNA TGTGCCAGCAGCTTGGAGACAGGGATCGCTGAAGCTTTCTTT. Protein sequence: CASSLETGIAEAFF.

The chain has TRBV7-9 and TRBJ2-7; 9 bases map to TRBD1. Germline CDR1 reads SEHNR; CDR2 reads FQNEAQ (reference sequence). The CDR3 sequence is 14 residues long. V lost 4 bases and J lost 4; bases outside the gene matches: 5. The CDR3 coding sequence is TGTGCCAGCAGCTCCGGGACAGGGTGGTACGAGCAGTACTTC. It specifies CASSSGTGWYEQYF.